The following is a T cell receptor (beta chain) sequence with its context. Many counts were recorded for this clonotype. Its cognate antigen has yet to be identified. No base quality values were provided; no much bigger clone lies one nucleotide off. These data are taken from a study of identical twins (TCRdb year 2016). Regarding the complete study: The study deep-sequenced TCR alpha and beta repertoires from monozygotic twins, unrelated adults of various ages and cord blood to test whether fetal clonotypes persist. Replicate twin experiments were performed at different times using different library preparation protocols to rule out contamination.

Taken from cysteine to phenylalanine, the CDR3 has 15 residues. This entry keeps only the CDR3 DNA: 45 bases, framed from base 1. Looking up the germline V gene (reference sequence) yields CDR1 LGHDT and CDR2 YNNKEL. V drops 0 bases and J drops 6 bases, leaving 9 bases in between. To prepare the library, 5' RACE was applied. The data were produced on an Illumina HiSeq 2000. Template switching introduced a universal primer binding site; the final cDNA contained a unique molecular identifier, enabling accurate counting of TCR cDNA molecules. Specific primers in the conserved constant-segment region were used to synthesize first-strand cDNA for TCR alpha and beta chains. Each cDNA library was double barcoded, with a SMART-Mk sample barcode plus Illumina barcodes, to control for contamination. Two successive PCR steps introduced TruSeq adapter sequences along with Illumina sample barcodes. Sequencing of the TCR alpha and beta cDNA libraries was done on the Illumina HiSeq platform using custom primers. For the original study's pipeline: MiGEC was used to process raw reads and extract unique molecular identifiers, and MiXCR was used to find CDR3 positions. For each individual, recombination models were inferred using an EM algorithm with the repgenHMM and IGoR tools. The tcR package in R was used for shared clonotype analysis, with sharing normalized by the product of cloneset sizes. Out-of-frame nonproductive sequences were analyzed to study raw recombination free of thymic and clonal selection effects. The raw public reads went through TCRdb reprocessing: fastp at Q25, MiXCR clone calling, in-frame beta chains kept. Rows are combined by CDR3 protein, so each entry shows the most common genes and DNA. TCRdb assigned the V and J calls; the authors' analysis was not used. For this sample the table gives about 660,000 distinct CDR3 sequences, of which 8.5% to 9.5% were detected only once. The top ten clonotypes cover 0.8% to 1% of the sample.

Every donor was a healthy Caucasian. Three pairs of female monozygotic twins, all aged roughly 18 to 29 years, were included in the twin cohort. Peripheral blood mononuclear cells were used as the source from which RNA for TCR libraries was isolated. General findings and caveats noted by the study authors: Zero-insertion analyses could be partly confounded by invariant T cells such as MAIT and iNKT, although diverse VJ usage argued against such confounding for most clonotypes. Compared with coincidental sharing between unrelated individuals, out-of-frame TCR alpha sequences shared between twins had an excess of sequences with low generation probability. Excess twin sharing in beta out-of-frame sequences was weaker because fewer shared sequences lowered the signal-to-noise ratio. Out-of-frame TCR alpha sharing in monozygotic twins was systematically underestimated by recombination models, whereas sharing between unrelated individuals was in agreement with the recombination models. Because the same donors could not be followed over many years, conclusions were based on cross-sectional statistical analysis. Abundant cord blood beta clonotypes carried fewer insertions; young adult naive repertoires showed a weaker similar trend, while memory repertoires showed none.

A further study also used this sample, focusing on yellow fever vaccine responses in identical twins. From the second report: The T cell response to vaccination in identical twins was reported by the authors to appear partly convergent and partly personalized. The study precisely tracked vaccine-responding T cell clones in identical twins.

Here the chain combines TRBV3-1 and TRBJ1-6; no D segment can be confidently identified. The receptor was derived from a woman between 18 and 30 years old in good health. Sequenced input: PBMCs. The DNA is TGTGCCAGCAGCCAAGAGGCCGGATTTAATTCACCCCTCCACTTT. It is translated as CASSQEAGFNSPLHF.